These 9 T cell receptor beta chains came from one sample sequenced in a study of T cell changes during pregnancy in multiple sclerosis. Sequencing was performed with immunoSEQ multiplex PCR; in TCRdb, only in-frame clones are kept and a portion is missing. The table includes 60,000 to 65,000 clones, about 92% detected once. The material sequenced was peripheral blood, taken in the first trimester of pregnancy. All receptors derive from a female donor with multiple sclerosis, enrolled in a pregnancy study.

CDR3 protein: CASSPGLNYEQYF. DNA for the CDR3: TGTGCCAGCAGCCCGGGACTCAACTACGAGCAGTACTTC. V gene TRBV7-2 combines with J gene TRBJ2-7; TRBD2 might be the D (6 bases). The germline gives CDR1 SGHTA, CDR2 FQGNSA. The ends were cut back, 5 bases at V and 3 bases at J, with 11 bases in the middle. The length of the CDR3 is 13 residues.

The rearrangement joins TRBV11-3 to TRBJ2-1; TRBD2 agrees at 8 bases. This CDR3 region has 16 residues. Per the germline V gene, CDR1 is SGHNT and CDR2 is YENEEA. V shed 4 bases and J 2 bases; nucleotides not matched to a gene: 7. This CDR3 is CASSSEAGVAYNEQFF. In DNA form, the CDR3 reads TGTGCCAGCAGCTCGGAAGCGGGAGTGGCCTACAATGAGCAGTTCTTC. The whole variable domain, filled in from reference TRBV11-3 and TRBJ2-1, reads EAGVVQSPRYKIIEKKQPVAFWCNPISGHNTLYWYLQNLGQGPELLIRYENEEAVDDSQLPKDRFSAERLKGVDSTLKIQPAELGDSAVYLCASSSEAGVAYNEQFFGPGTRLTVL.

This chain uses TRBV18 with TRBJ2-7; 9 bases align to TRBD1. CDR1 is KGHSH and CDR2 is LQKENI in the germline V gene. The CDR3 loop spans 16 amino acids. V gave up 4 bases and J gave up 0 bases; unmatched junction bases: 7. The CDR3 sequence: CASSRAGTGISYEQYF. In nucleotides, the CDR3 is TGTGCCAGCTCACGAGCCGGGACAGGGATCTCCTACGAGCAGTACTTC.

The chain uses TRBV6-1 and TRBJ2-5; D not resolved. CDR1 MNHNS and CDR2 SASEGT come from the germline V gene. V was trimmed by 1 base and J by 4 bases, leaving 7 bases between them. The CDR3 is 13 residues long. In DNA form, the CDR3 reads TGTGCCAGCAGTGAAGTCAGAATAGAGACCCAGTACTTC. Translated, it gives CASSEVRIETQYF.

This chain uses TRBV9 with TRBJ2-1; D is unclear. The V end lost 0 bases, the J end lost 10 bases, and 11 bases lay between the germline ends. CDR3 size: 13 residues. CDR1 and CDR2 (germline): SGDLS, YYNGEE. The chain's CDR3 is CASSVVASREQFF. The DNA of the CDR3 is TGTGCCAGCAGCGTAGTTGCCTCTAGGGAGCAGTTCTTC.

This chain uses TRBV29-1 with TRBJ1-1, with D possibly matching TRBD1 (5 bases). CDR1 and CDR2 (germline): SQVTM, ANQGSEA. V was cut by 7 bases and J by 1 base, with 13 bases left in between. This CDR3 is built from 13 residues. CDR3 loop: CSGGAGGNTEAFF. DNA for the CDR3: TGCAGCGGTGGGGCGGGGGGGAACACTGAAGCTTTCTTT.

By its share, this clone is medium-sized. The J gene is TRBJ2-1, the V gene TRBV7-3, with D perhaps TRBD2 (7 bases). Germline assignment: CDR1 SGHTA and CDR2 FQGTGA. The V end lost 2 bases, the J end lost 8 bases, and 13 bases lay between the germline ends. This CDR3 has 14 amino acids. CDR3 in DNA: TGTGCCAGCAGCTTAGGGGGCGGGAGTGATGAGCAGTTCTTC. It translates to CASSLGGGSDEQFF.

The V and J genes are TRBV6-1 and TRBJ2-2, with 8 bases aligning to TRBD2. J lost 3 bases, V lost 2 bases, and 5 bases had no gene match. Germline CDR1 reads MNHNS; CDR2 reads SASEGT. The CDR3 is made up of 16 amino acids. CDR3 amino acids: CASSESGTSHTGELFF. CDR3 nucleotides: TGTGCCAGCAGTGAATCCGGGACTAGTCACACCGGGGAGCTGTTTTTT.

The chain couples TRBV5-1 to TRBJ2-1; perhaps TRBD1 as D (5 bases). Trimming removed 2 bases at V and 0 bases at J, with 18 bases between. This CDR3 is 18 amino acids long. Germline V gene sequence: CDR1 SGHRS, CDR2 YFSETQ. CDR3 sequence: CASSFRDRGRSSYNEQFF. In nucleotides, the CDR3 is TGCGCCAGCAGCTTTCGTGACAGAGGCAGGAGCTCCTACAATGAGCAGTTCTTC.